The 8 T cell receptor beta chains listed next were all sequenced from one sample in a study of lymphopenia after photon versus proton radiotherapy. Clones were sequenced by immunoSEQ multiplex PCR, and TCRdb holds only the in-frame ones, with some missing. This repertoire shows tens of thousands of clones, around 87% found once; its top ten account for around 13%. The sequences come from peripheral blood, collected from a patient treated with proton-based radiotherapy. The receptors here all came from a man older than 75 with esophageal cancer.

The genes are TRBV11-2 and TRBJ2-1, with 9 bases identical to TRBD2. This CDR3 has 15 residues. Germline V gene sequence: CDR1 SGHAT, CDR2 FQNNGV. V lost 3 bases, J lost 4 bases, and 4 bases stayed unmatched. The CDR3 protein is CASSLLAGVYNEQFF. The DNA of the CDR3 is TGTGCCAGCAGCTTGTTAGCGGGAGTTTACAATGAGCAGTTCTTC.

This clone was observed a few times. The gene calls are TRBV27 and TRBJ1-1; the D is unclear. The V gene's germline CDR1 is MNHEY and CDR2 SMNVEV (reference sequence). The CDR3 has 14 amino acids. Deletions cut 5 bases from V and 2 bases from J, with 12 bases between. This CDR3 is CASSVGLENTEAFF. CDR3 DNA sequence: TGTGCCAGCAGTGTCGGCCTAGAAAACACTGAAGCTTTCTTT.

The chain has TRBV5-6 and TRBJ1-2; D possibly corresponds to TRBD1 (6 bases). The CDR3 runs 14 residues. Trimming took 7 bases from V and 2 from J, leaving 15 bases between them. Germline V gene lookup returns CDR1 SGHDT and CDR2 YYEEEE. CDR3 in amino acids: CASAPLTGNYGYTF. CDR3 nucleotides: TGTGCCAGCGCACCATTGACAGGCAACTATGGCTACACCTTC. The full variable domain, with the rest looked up from reference TRBV5-6 and TRBJ1-2, is DAGVTQSPTHLIKTRGQQVTLRCSPKSGHDTVSWYQQALGQGPQFIFQYYEEEERQRGNFPDRFSGHQFPNYSSELNVNALLLGDSALYLCASAPLTGNYGYTFGSGTRLTVV.

The V and J genes are TRBV2 and TRBJ2-5; 7 bases map to TRBD2. The CDR3 sequence is 14 residues long. CDR1 and CDR2 (germline): SNHLY, FYNNEI. V was clipped by 8 bases and J by 7 bases; unmatched bases: 13. CDR3 residues: CASYPGFTGGTQYF. The CDR3 DNA reads TGTGCCAGCTACCCGGGATTCACGGGGGGGACCCAGTACTTC.

The V gene is TRBV7-9, the J gene TRBJ2-1; 10 bases map to TRBD2. CDR1 and CDR2 (germline): SEHNR, FQNEAQ (reference sequence). The CDR3 sequence is 15 residues long. Trimming took 8 bases from V and 7 from J; bases not matched to a gene: 11. Here the CDR3 DNA reads TGTGCCAGCCCACATCGGACTAGCGGCCTGAATGAGCAGTTCTTC. Amino acid sequence: CASPHRTSGLNEQFF.

This sequence joins TRBV7-8 and TRBJ1-1; no reliable D call. The germline V gene has CDR1 SGHVS and CDR2 FQNEAQ. The V and J ends lost 2 bases and 5 bases respectively, with 12 bases between them. The CDR3 loop spans 14 amino acids. The DNA for the CDR3 is TGTGCCAGCAGCTTATGGGGTTCCGGGACTGAAGCTTTCTTT. Translated, it gives CASSLWGSGTEAFF.

The chain combines TRBV13 with TRBJ2-5; tentatively, D is TRBD1 or TRBD2 (7 bases each). The end of the DNA fits TRBJ2-7 better, so the J call may be wrong. CDR1 and CDR2 from the germline V gene are PRHDT and FYEKMQ (reference sequence). The CDR3 is made up of 17 amino acids. The CDR3 coding sequence is TGTGCCAGCAGCTTAGGGCCCGCAGGGGGGGGCTCCTACGAGCAGTACTTC. It translates to CASSLGPAGGGSYEQYF.

The gene calls are TRBV11-3 and TRBJ2-2; the D gene is possibly TRBD2 (5 bases). Germline V gene lookup returns CDR1 SGHNT and CDR2 YENEEA. The length of the CDR3 is 14 residues. Trimming took off 3 bases at V and 2 bases at J, with 7 bases between the two ends. The CDR3 sequence: CASSFSVNTGELFF. The CDR3 nucleotides are TGTGCCAGCAGCTTTAGCGTAAACACCGGGGAGCTGTTTTTT.